Sequencing of this T cell receptor beta chain was carried out in a study of blood T cell repertoires in COVID-19. Looking at the study overall: The United States, Italy and Spain provided the acute and convalescent COVID-19 samples. The cDNA or gDNA used as material had been derived from T cells, B-cell-depleted T cells, or PBMCs.

Study processing details: Researchers report that nucleated cell counts were estimated from reference gene primer amplification. Clones were sequenced by immunoSEQ multiplex PCR, and TCRdb holds only the in-frame ones, with some missing. For V, J and clone size, that table is used; D and trimming come from the DNA. The repertoire holds 95,000 to 150,000 clones, with around 80% as singletons. CDR3 size: 13 residues. The germline V and J ends were trimmed by 3 bases and 6 bases, with 11 bases remaining between them. Germline lookup yields CDR1 LNHDA and CDR2 SQIVND (reference sequence). The clonotype comes from a man aged 55 to 70 with active or convalescent COVID-19. The chain carries TRBV19 and TRBJ2-5; no clear D. Sequencing was carried out using peripheral blood. This chain's CDR3 is CASSISWLKTQYF. The CDR3 nucleotides read TGTGCCAGTAGTATTAGTTGGTTGAAGACCCAGTACTTC.